This TCR beta chain was profiled in a study of T cell responses to AZD1222 COVID-19 vaccine (dated by TCRdb to about 2021). Background on the whole study: AZD1222 recipients given second doses at about 4 weeks or at about 12 weeks were pooled, since spike-specific TCR depth and breadth were not found to differ between the two schedules. A total of under 250 trial participants underwent TCR sequencing, of whom nearly 210 had received two doses of AZD1222 and about 26 had received two doses of the MenACWY control vaccine. Trial participants were enrolled into age subgroups of 18-55, 56-69 and 70-plus years, which contained roughly 150, 30 and 60 TCR-sequenced participants, respectively.

About this clone: Its antigen is unknown. No qualities accompany the bases; no much larger clone lies one base away.

The CDR3 regions of human TCRbeta chains were analyzed by immunosequencing. In the source study's methods: TCRs in the repertoires were compared against a reference library of SARS-CoV-2-specific TCRs that had been generated with the MIRA antigen-specificity platform. Breadth was defined as the fraction of unique TCRs that were SARS-CoV-2-associated. Depth was defined as the fraction of total T cells that were SARS-CoV-2-associated. Each spike-specific TCR was assigned to its reactive spike region and to a CD4 or CD8 class using the MIRA data. Log10-transformed breadth and depth values were compared by one-way ANOVA with Sidak's multiple comparisons tests. TCRdb holds this immuneACCESS table with in-frame rearrangements only. Some clones are missing; in checked studies, unresolved V genes explain under half, and the rest has no known cause. V and J calls and clone size are given by that table; D and trimming were obtained from the DNA. In all, the sample holds around 94,000 clones, and less than 90% of those were seen once. Approximately 17% of the sample goes to the ten largest clones.

Results and caveats for the whole study, not just this receptor: Epitopes outside the regions mutated in the B.1.351 and B.1.1.7 variants were reportedly recognized by nearly half of the unique spike-specific TCRs. Conclusions about previously exposed vaccinees were limited because only 6 or 7 AZD1222 recipients were SARS-CoV-2 seropositive at baseline. After two AZD1222 doses, both the breadth and the depth of spike-specific TCRs were significantly higher than at day 0 and than in MenACWY recipients. Most participants were white British and females outnumbered males, and the authors suggested that clonal diversity may have been underestimated. The 56-69-year group was small, and its depth increase did not reach significance, likely because of low power. Because no samples from the day 14 peak response were available, repertoires could be characterized only after the peak T cell response. CD4 TCRs associated with the vaccine covered the entire spike protein, and the dominant responses were in regions 160-218 and 743-854.

For CDR1 and CDR2, the germline V gene lists MNHEY and SVGAGI. The CDR3, from cysteine to phenylalanine, totals 16 residues. Kept here is only the CDR3 DNA, which spans 48 bases and is read in frame from base 1. Trimming takes 0 bases from V and 2 bases from J, and the germline ends sit 11 bases apart. The meaning of the sample's time point label: baseline before first vaccination. Vaccinee samples came from UK trials COV001 and COV002, including a single-blind randomized controlled phase 2/3 trial of AZD1222 (ChAdOx1 nCoV-19) in healthy adults. For TCRbeta chain sequencing, PBMC samples were collected from trial participants at day 0 and at day 28 after the second dose.

Sequencing used peripheral blood, obtained on day 0 of AZD1222 vaccination. The chain links TRBV6-5 with TRBJ1-3; the D gene is perhaps TRBD1, on 6 matching bases. The sequence was collected from an adult in good health. The CDR3 protein: CASSYSGRGAGNTIYF. The DNA sequence follows: TGTGCCAGCAGTTACTCTGGCAGGGGTGCTGGAAACACCATATATTTT.